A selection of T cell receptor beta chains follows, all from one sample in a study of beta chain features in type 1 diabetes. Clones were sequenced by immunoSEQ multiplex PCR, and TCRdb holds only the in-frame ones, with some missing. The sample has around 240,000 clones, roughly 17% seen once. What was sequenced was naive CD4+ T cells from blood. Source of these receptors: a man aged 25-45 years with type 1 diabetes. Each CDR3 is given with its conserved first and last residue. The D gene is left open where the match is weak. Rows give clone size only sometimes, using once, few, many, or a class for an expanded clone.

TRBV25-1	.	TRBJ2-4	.	CASSESVGKTPAKNIQYF	TGTGCCAGCAGTGAATCGGTGGGGAAAACTCCAGCCAAAAACATTCAGTACTTC
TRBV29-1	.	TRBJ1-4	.	CSVLNQEGAEKLFF	TGCAGCGTTCTGAATCAGGAGGGTGCCGAAAAACTGTTTTTT
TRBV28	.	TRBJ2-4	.	CASSLGVENIQYF	TGTGCCAGCAGTTTAGGTGTGGAAAACATTCAGTACTTC
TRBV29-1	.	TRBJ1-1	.	CSVAGKMNTEAFF	TGCAGCGTTGCGGGGAAAATGAACACTGAAGCTTTCTTT
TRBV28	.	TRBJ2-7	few	CASSLAGTYEQYF	TGTGCCAGCAGTTTGGCAGGGACCTACGAGCAGTACTTC
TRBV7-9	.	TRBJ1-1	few	CASSLPGSVNTEAFF	TGTGCCAGCAGCTTACCGGGAAGCGTGAACACTGAAGCTTTCTTT
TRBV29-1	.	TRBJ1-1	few	CSVGKGHWHTF	TGCAGCGTTGGGAAGGGCCATTGGCACACCTTT
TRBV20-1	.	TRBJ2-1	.	CSALAARQFF	TGCAGTGCCCTAGCAGCCAGGCAGTTCTTC
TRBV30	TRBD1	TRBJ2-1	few	CAWSPGQGSYNEQFF	TGTGCCTGGAGTCCTGGACAGGGGAGTTACAATGAGCAGTTCTTC
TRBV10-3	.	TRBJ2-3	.	CATEGAGTDTQYF	TGTGCCACCGAGGGCGCGGGCACAGATACGCAGTATTTT
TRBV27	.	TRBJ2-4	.	CASSFWSYIQYF	TGTGCCAGCAGTTTCTGGTCATACATTCAGTACTTC
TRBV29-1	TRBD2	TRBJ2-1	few	CSVEVGREANSEQFF	TGCAGCGTTGAAGTAGGGCGGGAGGCTAACAGTGAGCAGTTCTTC
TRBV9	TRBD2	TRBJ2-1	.	CASSVAGTTLGYNEQFF	TGTGCCAGCAGCGTAGCCGGGACTACCCTCGGCTACAATGAGCAGTTCTTC
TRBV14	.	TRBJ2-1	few	CASSARQYNEQFF	TGTGCCAGCAGCGCACGACAGTACAATGAGCAGTTCTTC
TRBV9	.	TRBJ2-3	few	CASSSRQSTDTQYF	TGTGCCAGCAGCAGTCGACAGAGCACAGATACGCAGTATTTT
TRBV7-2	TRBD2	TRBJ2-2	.	CASSFLAGGNTGELFF	TGTGCCAGCAGCTTCCTAGCGGGAGGGAACACCGGGGAGCTGTTTTTT
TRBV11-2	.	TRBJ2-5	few	CASSLVEETQYF	TGTGCCAGCAGCTTAGTCGAGGAGACCCAGTACTTC
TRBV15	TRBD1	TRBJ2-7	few	CATSSRQGGYEQYF	TGTGCCACCAGCAGCCGACAGGGGGGCTACGAGCAGTACTTC
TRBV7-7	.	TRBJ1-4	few	CASSPAEGEKLFF	TGTGCCAGCAGCCCTGCGGAGGGTGAAAAACTGTTTTTT
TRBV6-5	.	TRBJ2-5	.	CASRGSGETQYF	TGTGCCAGCAGAGGGAGTGGGGAGACCCAGTACTTC
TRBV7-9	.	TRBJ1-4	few	CASTNNEKLFF	TGTGCCAGCACCAACAATGAAAAACTGTTTTTT
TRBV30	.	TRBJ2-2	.	CAWTLLDRDTGELFF	TGTGCCTGGACCCTTCTCGACCGGGACACCGGGGAGCTGTTTTTT
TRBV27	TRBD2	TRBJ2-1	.	CASRDTSGRYFEQFF	TGTGCCAGCAGAGATACTAGCGGGAGATACTTTGAGCAGTTCTTC
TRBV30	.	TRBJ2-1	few	CAWRSYNEQFF	TGTGCCTGGCGCTCCTACAATGAGCAGTTCTTC
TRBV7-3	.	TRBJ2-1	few	CASSPRGTGEQFF	TGTGCCAGCTCCCCCCGGGGGACGGGTGAGCAGTTCTTC
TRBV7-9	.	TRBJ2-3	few	CASSLSKGLLDTQYF	TGTGCCAGCAGCTTATCTAAGGGCCTGCTCGATACGCAGTATTTT
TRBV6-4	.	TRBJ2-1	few	CASSDGGQTYNEQFF	TGTGCCAGCAGTGACGGCGGACAAACCTACAATGAGCAGTTCTTC
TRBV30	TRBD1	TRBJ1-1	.	CAWSEDRGSSAFF	TGTGCCTGGAGTGAGGACAGGGGCTCTTCCGCTTTCTTT
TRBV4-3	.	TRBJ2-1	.	CASSHAGTSGAEQFF	TGCGCCAGCAGCCACGCAGGGACCAGCGGCGCTGAGCAGTTCTTC
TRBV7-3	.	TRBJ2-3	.	CASSSDRDTQYF	TGTGCCAGCAGCTCCGACAGAGATACGCAGTATTTT
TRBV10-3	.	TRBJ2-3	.	CAISVRDTDTQYF	TGTGCCATCAGTGTCAGGGACACAGATACGCAGTATTTT
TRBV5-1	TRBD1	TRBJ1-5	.	CASSSEKYRGSNQPQHF	TGCGCCAGCAGCTCGGAAAAGTACAGGGGTTCCAATCAGCCCCAGCATTTT
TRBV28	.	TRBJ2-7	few	CASSLSGYEQYF	TGTGCCAGCAGTCTATCGGGCTACGAGCAGTACTTC